This T cell receptor (beta chain) was sequenced during a study of shared clonotypes between healthy human individuals. The V end lost 6 bases, the J end lost 1 base, and 12 bases lay between the germline ends. The CDR3 spans 14 residues. CDR1 and CDR2 (germline): SQVTM, ANQGSEA. CD45RO-negative cells were positively selected for CCR7, leaving out terminally differentiated effector memory CD45RA+ cells. The study drew its donors from healthy HIV-negative adults without recent acute infections or vaccinations. The protocol was immunoSEQ multiplex PCR, while the TCRdb copy is restricted to in-frame clones and leaves out a portion. Of about 2.2 million clones in the sample, about 92% are singletons; the top ten hold 1.5% to 2%. Whole-study findings and limits: A limitation of the genetic and exposure-history diversity represented arose from few donors. Clonotypes not shared had lower generation probabilities than those common to all four donors. Naive CD4 clonotype sharing across several donors was about 5.3%.

In its sample, this clone was seen once. Its antigen is currently unknown. The chain links TRBV29-1 to TRBJ2-2; weak D call: TRBD1 (6 bases). The clonotype was recovered from a man aged 18 to 29 in good health. Some clones in this sample may be carry-over from other donors' samples. Sequenced: naive CD8+ T cells from PBMCs. DNA for the CDR3: TGCAGCGTAACGACAGGAGTGAACACCGGGGAGCTGTTTTTT. Translated, it gives CSVTTGVNTGELFF.